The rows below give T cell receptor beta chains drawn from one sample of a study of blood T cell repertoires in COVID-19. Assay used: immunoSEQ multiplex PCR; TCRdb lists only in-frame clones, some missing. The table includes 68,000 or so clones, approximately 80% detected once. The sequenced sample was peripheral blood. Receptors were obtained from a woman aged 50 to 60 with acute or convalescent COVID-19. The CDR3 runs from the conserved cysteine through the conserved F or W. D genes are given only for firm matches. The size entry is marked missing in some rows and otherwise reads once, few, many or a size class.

CASTPGTGDQPQHF,TGTGCCAGCACTCCAGGGACAGGAGATCAGCCCCAGCATTTT,NA,TRBJ1-5,TRBD1,TRBV6-5
CATSGTSGGDEQFF,TGTGCCACCAGCGGGACTAGCGGGGGCGATGAGCAGTTCTTC,few,TRBJ2-1,TRBD2,TRBV15
CASRSNNEQFF,TGTGCCAGCAGATCCAACAATGAGCAGTTCTTC,NA,TRBJ2-1,NA,TRBV6-5
CASSGDRDDGYTF,TGTGCCAGCAGTGGAGACAGGGATGATGGCTACACCTTC,NA,TRBJ1-2,TRBD1,TRBV2
CASSVASQETQYF,TGTGCCAGCAGCGTAGCCTCCCAAGAGACCCAGTACTTC,few,TRBJ2-5,NA,TRBV9
CASSKDSLKDTQYF,TGTGCCAGCAGTAAGGACAGTCTGAAGGATACGCAGTATTTT,NA,TRBJ2-3,NA,TRBV6-5
CASSLRTAANYGYTF,TGTGCCAGCAGTTTACGGACAGCGGCTAACTATGGCTACACCTTC,NA,TRBJ1-2,NA,TRBV27
CASSPRPRNTEAFF,TGTGCCAGCAGCCCTAGGCCAAGGAACACTGAAGCTTTCTTT,NA,TRBJ1-1,NA,TRBV9
CAWGAGGQETQYF,TGTGCCTGGGGAGCGGGGGGGCAAGAGACCCAGTACTTC,NA,TRBJ2-5,TRBD2,TRBV30
CASSLSYGYTF,TGTGCCAGCAGCTTATCATATGGCTACACCTTC,few,TRBJ1-2,NA,TRBV7-9
CASSLLGATSTDTQYF,TGTGCCAGCAGCCTTCTGGGGGCAACTAGCACAGATACGCAGTATTTT,few,TRBJ2-3,NA,TRBV6-6
CASSRTSGRDEQYF,TGTGCCAGCAGCCGGACTAGCGGGAGGGACGAGCAGTACTTC,NA,TRBJ2-7,TRBD2,TRBV3-1/TRBV3-2
CASSLQGMYQETQYF,TGTGCCAGCAGCTTACAGGGGATGTACCAAGAGACCCAGTACTTC,NA,TRBJ2-5,NA,TRBV13
CATSKTGAGELFF,TGTGCCACCAGCAAGACAGGGGCCGGGGAGCTGTTTTTT,NA,TRBJ2-2,TRBD1,TRBV24-1
CASSPPEGQPQHF,TGTGCCAGCAGCCCCCCCGAGGGTCAGCCCCAGCATTTT,NA,TRBJ1-5,NA,TRBV4-2
CASSQPAGGMETQYF,TGTGCCAGCAGCCAACCGGCGGGGGGCATGGAGACCCAGTACTTC,NA,TRBJ2-5,TRBD2,TRBV3-1/TRBV3-2
CASSESQRGQPSTDTQYF,TGCGCCAGCAGTGAGTCTCAACGCGGGCAGCCTAGCACAGATACGCAGTATTTT,NA,TRBJ2-3,NA,TRBV10-1
CASSPKSSGGIFYEQYF,TGTGCCAGCTCACCAAAATCAAGCGGGGGAATCTTCTACGAGCAGTACTTC,NA,TRBJ2-7,TRBD2,TRBV18
CASSVGTGESEQYF,TGTGCCAGCAGCGTCGGGACAGGGGAATCCGAGCAGTACTTC,NA,TRBJ2-7,TRBD1,TRBV7-9
CASSSTGTGSNEKLFF,TGTGCCAGCAGTTCGACAGGGACGGGATCTAATGAAAAACTGTTTTTT,NA,TRBJ1-4,TRBD1,TRBV28
CASSYPIGQGVYEQYF,TGTGCCAGCAGTTACCCCATTGGACAGGGAGTCTACGAGCAGTACTTC,NA,TRBJ2-7,TRBD1,TRBV6-6
CASSPRDRGEQYF,TGTGCCAGCTCGCCACGGGACAGAGGCGAGCAGTACTTC,NA,TRBJ2-7,TRBD1,TRBV18
CASSPSPGSPLHF,TGTGCCAGCAGCCCAAGTCCGGGTTCACCCCTCCACTTT,NA,TRBJ1-6,NA,TRBV3-1/TRBV3-2
CASSRKAIGGNEQFF,TGTGCCAGCAGCCGGAAGGCCATCGGGGGCAATGAGCAGTTCTTC,NA,TRBJ2-1,NA,TRBV7-2
CASNSPGNFTDTQYF,TGTGCCAGTAACTCGCCGGGAAACTTCACAGATACGCAGTATTTT,NA,TRBJ2-3,NA,TRBV19
CASGQLNTIYF,TGTGCCAGCGGACAGTTAAACACCATATATTTT,NA,TRBJ1-3,NA,TRBV6-6
CASSPTRDEKLFF,TGTGCCAGCTCACCAACTAGGGATGAAAAACTGTTTTTT,NA,TRBJ1-4,NA,TRBV18
CASRAWTGIDYTF,TGTGCCAGCAGGGCGTGGACAGGGATCGACTACACCTTC,NA,TRBJ1-2,TRBD1,TRBV2
CASSEEKIRVTGELFF,TGTGCCAGCAGTGAGGAAAAGATTCGGGTCACCGGGGAGCTGTTTTTT,NA,TRBJ2-2,NA,TRBV2
CASSYAPTGGYTF,TGCGCCAGCAGCTACGCGCCGACTGGGGGCTACACCTTC,NA,TRBJ1-2,NA,TRBV5-1
CASDRPGTNYEQYF,TGTGCCAGCGACCGCCCCGGGACAAACTACGAGCAGTACTTC,NA,TRBJ2-7,NA,TRBV6-5
CSVGLDTGELFF,TGCAGCGTTGGGCTGGACACCGGGGAGCTGTTTTTT,NA,TRBJ2-2,NA,TRBV29-1
CASRDRPGQGGQPQHF,TGTGCCAGCAGGGATCGACCGGGACAGGGTGGCCAGCCCCAGCATTTT,NA,TRBJ1-5,TRBD1,TRBV2
CAISDRRGPGDTEAFF,TGTGCCATCAGTGACCGCCGGGGACCGGGGGACACTGAAGCTTTCTTT,NA,TRBJ1-1,NA,TRBV10-3
CASSREYNSPLHF,TGTGCCAGCAGTCGGGAATATAATTCACCCCTCCACTTT,NA,TRBJ1-6,NA,TRBV28
CASSQDWAGNEQYF,TGTGCCAGCAGCCAAGATTGGGCAGGGAACGAGCAGTACTTC,few,TRBJ2-7,NA,TRBV4-2
CASMDSGRGRYEQYF,TGTGCCAGCATGGATTCGGGCAGGGGAAGATACGAGCAGTACTTC,NA,TRBJ2-7,NA,TRBV2
CASSTRLEQFF,TGTGCCAGCAGTACCCGCCTAGAGCAGTTCTTC,NA,TRBJ2-1,NA,TRBV6-5
CASSLRERGGNYGYTF,TGTGCCAGCAGCTTGCGTGAACGGGGAGGAAACTATGGCTACACCTTC,NA,TRBJ1-2,NA,TRBV5-8
CASSSQQGGYNEQFF,TGCGCCAGCAGCTCCCAACAGGGAGGGTACAATGAGCAGTTCTTC,NA,TRBJ2-1,NA,TRBV5-1
CASSLMSSYNEQFF,TGCGCCAGCAGCTTAATGAGCTCCTACAATGAGCAGTTCTTC,once,TRBJ2-1,NA,TRBV5-1
CASSLSGGTAGNTIYF,TGTGCCAGCAGCTTAAGCGGTGGGACAGCCGGAAACACCATATATTTT,NA,TRBJ1-3,TRBD1,TRBV7-2